This T cell receptor beta chain is from a study of T-cell reconstitution after alpha-beta-depleted transplantation in children. Germline V gives CDR1 SEHNR, CDR2 FQNEAQ (reference sequence). The CDR3 spans 13 residues. V dropped 5 bases and J dropped 0 bases, with 7 bases sitting between them. This sample's TCRbeta library carried unique molecular identifier barcodes. TCRdb re-called the PCR reads through MiXCR, storing one row per CDR3 protein. In the table there are some 530,000 distinct CDR3 sequences, roughly an eighth of which are singletons. The origin of this receptor is a human donor who donated a stem cell graft to a child with combined immunodeficiency. Sequenced material: PBMCs from the stem cell graft donor, taken from the stem cell graft. The rearrangement uses TRBV7-9 and TRBJ1-2; no definite D call. The CDR3: CASSPQSNYGYTF. The CDR3 coding sequence is TGTGCCAGCAGCCCGCAGTCTAACTATGGCTACACCTTC.